Shown below are 29 T cell receptor beta chains from a single sample sequenced in a study of blood T cell repertoires in COVID-19. Clones were read by immunoSEQ multiplex PCR, and TCRdb kept only the in-frame ones, dropping some. The sample includes about 60,000 clones, more than 75% of them seen just once. The sample comprised peripheral blood. The source of these receptors is an elderly woman with acute or convalescent COVID-19.

V is TRBV27 and J is TRBJ2-1, with TRBD2 identical over 12 bases. Germline values: CDR1 MNHEY, CDR2 SMNVEV (reference sequence). There are 18 residues in the CDR3. J lost 5 bases, V lost 0 bases, and 8 bases had no gene match. The CDR3 nucleotides read TGTGCCAGCAGTTTATCGAGGAGTCTAGCGGGAGGGAACAATGAGCAGTTCTTC. This encodes CASSLSRSLAGGNNEQFF.

The V and J genes are TRBV7-9 and TRBJ1-3; D is perhaps TRBD1 (6 bases). Trimming left V 1 base short and J 0 bases short, with 13 bases between. This CDR3 comprises 17 residues. Germline lookup yields CDR1 SEHNR and CDR2 FQNEAQ (reference sequence). The DNA for the CDR3 is TGTGCCAGCAGCTTAGGACTCTACAGGGACTCTGGAAACACCATATATTTT. Its protein product is CASSLGLYRDSGNTIYF.

DNA for the CDR3: TGTGCCAGCAGCAATGTGGCGGCAACGAACGAGCAGTACTTC. This translates into CASSNVAATNEQYF. V and J are TRBV21-1 and TRBJ2-7; no DNA check was done on the table's D call, TRBD2. TRBV21-1 is a pseudogene. The CDR3 spans 14 residues.

The rearrangement uses TRBV5-1 and TRBJ1-4; D perhaps matches TRBD1 (5 bases). This CDR3 has 15 residues. V lost 5 bases and J 0 bases, leaving 11 bases between the germline ends. The V gene's germline CDR1 is SGHRS and CDR2 YFSETQ. CDR3 protein: CASSRDSATNEKLFF. The CDR3 bases are TGCGCCAGCAGTCGTGACAGTGCAACTAATGAAAAACTGTTTTTT.

The chain combines TRBV7-8 with TRBJ1-2, with 7 positions matching TRBD1. From germline, CDR1 is SGHVS and CDR2 FQNEAQ. J was trimmed by 4 bases and V by 6 bases; bases with no gene match: 11. There are 15 residues in the CDR3. The CDR3 DNA sequence: TGTGCCAGCAGTTATGAAGGGGGCTGGGGCTATGGCTACACCTTC. Its translation: CASSYEGGWGYGYTF.

This clone has more than one count but fewer than ten. The chain recombines TRBV7-7 with TRBJ1-5; D is perhaps TRBD1 (5 bases). CDR3 length: 16 residues. The ends were cut back, 3 bases at V and 2 bases at J, with 14 bases in the middle. Germline CDR1 reads SSHAT; CDR2 reads FNYEAQ (reference sequence). The CDR3 DNA sequence: TGTGCCAGCAGCTTGGTGGCACAGGTCTGCAATCAGCCCCAGCATTTT. Residues: CASSLVAQVCNQPQHF.

In this sample, this clone turned up a few times. This chain links TRBV30 with TRBJ2-7; 7 bases map to TRBD2. This CDR3 is 11 amino acids long. With V trimmed by 5 bases and J by 5 bases, 3 bases remained unmatched. From germline, CDR1 is GTSNPN and CDR2 SVGIG (reference sequence). This chain's CDR3 is CAWWGGNEQYF. In DNA, the CDR3 is TGTGCCTGGTGGGGGGGAAACGAGCAGTACTTC.

The chain has TRBV10-2 and TRBJ2-5, with TRBD1 matching 8 bases. Germline V gives CDR1 WSHSY, CDR2 SAAADI. Trimming took 6 bases from V and 5 from J; bases not matched to a gene: 17. The CDR3 length is 17 residues. The CDR3 coding sequence is TGCGCCAGCAGGGGACAGGACAAAGGGAGACTAATGGAGACCCAGTACTTC. It specifies CASRGQDKGRLMETQYF.

The table lists this clone with a few counts. The chain couples TRBV18 to TRBJ2-7, with 7 bases fitting TRBD2. Germline assignment: CDR1 KGHSH and CDR2 LQKENI. Trimming took 6 bases from V and 1 from J; bases not matched to a gene: 3. The CDR3 is 13 amino acids. CDR3 protein: CASSPGLSYEQYF. CDR3 in DNA: TGTGCCAGCTCCCCGGGACTATCCTACGAGCAGTACTTC. Full variable domain (missing parts from reference TRBV18 and TRBJ2-7): NAGVMQNPRHLVRRRGQEARLRCSPMKGHSHVYWYRQLPEEGLKFMVYLQKENIIDESGMPKERFSAEFPKEGPSILRIQQVVRGDSAAYFCASSPGLSYEQYFGPGTRLTVT.

The V gene is TRBV28, the J gene TRBJ1-4; 9 bases agree with TRBD1. V shed 9 bases and J 8 bases; nucleotides not matched to a gene: 4. Germline CDR1 MDHEN, CDR2 SYDVKM. The CDR3 covers 12 residues. The CDR3 coding sequence is TGTGCCAGTCACAGGGGGCCCGAAAAACTGTTTTTT. It translates to CASHRGPEKLFF. The whole variable domain, remainder taken from reference TRBV28 and TRBJ1-4, is DVKVTQSSRYLVKRTGEKVFLECVQDMDHENMFWYRQDPGLGLRLIYFSYDVKMKEKGDIPEGYSVSREKKERFSLILESASTNQTSMYLCASHRGPEKLFFGSGTQLSVL.

The V call is TRBV9, the J call TRBJ2-1; 8 nucleotides match TRBD2. V shed 3 bases, J shed 8 bases, and the junction held 13 bases outside the gene matches. Germline CDR1 reads SGDLS; CDR2 reads YYNGEE. The length of the CDR3 is 16 residues. CDR3 coding DNA: TGTGCCAGCAGCGGACCCGGGACTAGAGGTTTCGATGAGCAGTTCTTC. This gives the protein CASSGPGTRGFDEQFF.

The V gene is TRBV11-2, the J gene TRBJ1-1; D perhaps matches TRBD1 (6 bases). Trimming cost V 3 bases and J 11 bases, with 22 bases left between them. Per the germline V gene, CDR1 is SGHAT and CDR2 is FQNNGV. This CDR3 spans 15 amino acids. The chain's CDR3 is CASSLPGHRGLSAFF. The CDR3 coding sequence is TGTGCCAGCAGCTTGCCAGGACATAGGGGGTTATCGGCTTTCTTT.

This chain connects TRBV19 to TRBJ2-5; TRBD1 agrees at 7 bases. This CDR3 spans 17 amino acids. Germline trimming cut 1 base from V and 5 bases from J; bases unmatched to any gene: 13. Germline V lookup: CDR1 LNHDA, CDR2 SQIVND (reference sequence). This CDR3 reads CASSIGKGRQGQETQYF. In nucleotides, the CDR3 is TGTGCCAGTAGTATAGGGAAGGGGAGACAGGGCCAGGAGACCCAGTACTTC. Filled out from reference TRBV19 and TRBJ2-5, the complete variable domain reads DGGITQSPKYLFRKEGQNVTLSCEQNLNHDAMYWYRQDPGQGLRLIYYSQIVNDFQKGDIAEGYSVSREKKESFPLTVTSAQKNPTAFYLCASSIGKGRQGQETQYFGPGTRLLVL.

The CDR3 coding sequence is TGTGCTAGTGGCCACGACAGCTCCTATAATTCACCCCTCCACTTT. Translated: CASGHDSSYNSPLHF. V gene TRBV12-5 combines with J gene TRBJ1-6, with TRBD1 as a possible D gene (5 bases). The CDR3 contains 15 residues. The germline CDR1 and CDR2 sequences are LGHNT and FRNRAP. Trimming cost V 6 bases and J 0 bases, with 9 bases left between them.

V is TRBV30 and J is TRBJ1-4; 9 nucleotides match TRBD1. V was pared by 3 bases and J by 5 bases, with 4 bases of the junction left unmatched. CDR1 and CDR2 from the germline V gene are GTSNPN and SVGIG (reference sequence). The CDR3 extends over 14 amino acids. For the CDR3, the DNA is TGTGCCTGGAGGAGCGGGACAGGGAATGAAAAACTGTTTTTT. It codes for CAWRSGTGNEKLFF.

The chain links TRBV30 to TRBJ1-1; TRBD1 might be the D (5 bases). The germline V and J ends were trimmed by 0 bases and 4 bases, with 15 bases remaining between them. The V gene's germline CDR1 is GTSNPN and CDR2 SVGIG (reference sequence). The CDR3 length is 15 residues. The CDR3, as DNA: TGTGCCTGGAGTGTAAAGCGCGGGGGGGGCACTGAAGCTTTCTTT. Its translation is CAWSVKRGGGTEAFF.

V gene TRBV19 combines with J gene TRBJ2-2, with D tentatively TRBD1 (6 bases). Germline V gene sequence: CDR1 LNHDA, CDR2 SQIVND (reference sequence). Trimming shortened V by 5 bases and J by 0 bases, and 13 bases separated the two germline ends. This CDR3 spans 16 amino acids. CDR3 in amino acids: CASSGRQATNTGELFF. The CDR3 DNA sequence: TGTGCCAGTAGTGGCAGACAGGCGACGAACACCGGGGAGCTGTTTTTT.

The V gene is TRBV18, the J gene TRBJ1-1; no clear D gene. Trimming took off 0 bases at V and 0 bases at J, with 8 bases between the two ends. Looked up from germline, CDR1 is KGHSH and CDR2 is LQKENI. CDR3 length: 15 residues. As DNA, the CDR3 is TGTGCCAGCTCACCACCAGCACAGTTGAACACTGAAGCTTTCTTT. Protein product: CASSPPAQLNTEAFF. The full variable domain, rest sourced from reference TRBV18 and TRBJ1-1, is NAGVMQNPRHLVRRRGQEARLRCSPMKGHSHVYWYRQLPEEGLKFMVYLQKENIIDESGMPKERFSAEFPKEGPSILRIQQVVRGDSAAYFCASSPPAQLNTEAFFGQGTRLTVV.

J is TRBJ2-1 and V is TRBV15; tentative D call: TRBD1 (6 bases). Germline values: CDR1 LNHNV, CDR2 YYDKDF (reference sequence). The ends were cut back, 0 bases at V and 10 bases at J, with 13 bases in the middle. This CDR3 is 14 amino acids long. CDR3 DNA: TGTGCCACCAGCAGAGAATCTACAGGGAACGAGCAGTTCTTC. It translates to CATSRESTGNEQFF.

The rearrangement joins TRBV13 to TRBJ2-7; TRBD2 agrees at 9 bases. With V trimmed by 5 bases and J by 5 bases, 7 bases remained unmatched. CDR3 length: 14 residues. Per the germline V gene, CDR1 is PRHDT and CDR2 is FYEKMQ (reference sequence). CDR3 sequence (DNA): TGTGCCAGCAGCCCTTCCCCTAGCGGGAACGAGCAGTACTTC. Translated: CASSPSPSGNEQYF.

This clone has just a few counts. The chain uses TRBV5-6 and TRBJ1-3; 9 bases are a match to TRBD1. The CDR3 covers 15 residues. Germline loops: CDR1 SGHDT, CDR2 YYEEEE. The J segment lost 3 bases and the V segment lost 1 base, leaving 2 bases of the junction unmatched. CDR3 sequence reads: CASSLTGGGGNTIYF. The CDR3, as DNA: TGTGCCAGCAGCTTGACAGGGGGCGGTGGAAACACCATATATTTT.

This chain connects TRBV18 to TRBJ2-2, with TRBD1 matching over 7 bases. This CDR3 has 17 amino acids. With V trimmed by 4 bases and J by 5 bases, 13 bases remained unmatched. The germline V gene has CDR1 KGHSH and CDR2 LQKENI. The CDR3 DNA follows: TGTGCCAGCTCACGCTCTGGGACAGACCCGCGGACCGGGGAGCTGTTTTTT. This sequence encodes CASSRSGTDPRTGELFF.

This clone appeared a few times. The chain recombines TRBV12-5 with TRBJ1-1; 7 bases fit TRBD1. The CDR3 sequence is 13 residues long. The V segment lost 6 bases and the J segment 0 bases; nucleotides outside the gene matches: 1. CDR1 and CDR2 (germline): LGHNT, FRNRAP. DNA of the CDR3: TGTGCTAGTGGAACAGGGGTGAACACTGAAGCTTTCTTT. This encodes CASGTGVNTEAFF.

The chain links TRBV6-5 to TRBJ2-5, with 7 positions matching TRBD2. Trimming took 7 bases from V and 2 from J; bases not matched to a gene: 4. The length of the CDR3 is 13 residues. CDR1 and CDR2 from the germline V gene are MNHEY and SVGAGI. CDR3 loop: CASTRGGQETQYF. The CDR3 DNA reads as TGTGCCAGCACCCGGGGAGGGCAAGAGACCCAGTACTTC.

In this sample, this clone turned up once. The chain employs TRBV5-4 and TRBJ2-1; 7 bases are a match to TRBD1. After removal of 4 bases from V and 12 bases from J, the junction contained 7 bases not matched to a gene. The CDR3 runs to 12 residues. Germline loops: CDR1 SGHNT, CDR2 YYREEE (reference sequence). The DNA of the CDR3 is TGTGCCAGCAGCCGGACAGGAGATATGCAGTTCTTC. Residues: CASSRTGDMQFF.

V is TRBV18 and J is TRBJ1-6, with a weak D call TRBD1 (6 bases). V lost 0 bases and J lost 9, with 12 bases in between. CDR3 size: 15 residues. The V gene's germline CDR1 is KGHSH and CDR2 LQKENI. The CDR3 loop is CASSPPQGRGSPLHF. CDR3 nucleotide sequence: TGTGCCAGCTCACCACCTCAGGGGCGCGGTTCACCCCTCCACTTT.

This chain joins TRBV15 and TRBJ2-3; a weak D match, TRBD1 (6 bases). CDR1 LNHNV and CDR2 YYDKDF come from the germline V gene (reference sequence). This CDR3 is 13 amino acids long. Deletions cut 6 bases from V and 3 bases from J, with 10 bases between. The CDR3, as DNA: TGTGCCACCAGTGGGGGCAGGACAGATACGCAGTATTTT. Its translation: CATSGGRTDTQYF. Looking up the rest from reference TRBV15 and TRBJ2-3 gives the full variable domain: DAMVIQNPRYQVTQFGKPVTLSCSQTLNHNVMYWYQQKSSQAPKLLFHYYDKDFNNEADTPDNFQSRRPNTSFCFLDIRSPGLGDTAMYLCATSGGRTDTQYFGPGTRLTVL.

This chain links TRBV19 with TRBJ1-4; possible D gene TRBD1, 6 bases. CDR1 is LNHDA, CDR2 SQIVND, per germline (reference sequence). CDR3 length: 14 amino acids. Trimming removed 6 bases at V and 8 bases at J, with 16 bases between. The CDR3 nucleotides are TGTGCCAGTAGGGGTGACAGGTGGGAAGAAAAACTGTTTTTT. Translating it yields CASRGDRWEEKLFF.

The chain combines TRBV5-4 with TRBJ1-2; the D is unclear. The CDR3 totals 13 residues. V lost 4 bases to trimming and J lost 7 bases, with 14 bases between them. CDR1 SGHNT and CDR2 YYREEE come from the germline V gene (reference sequence). The CDR3 region has the DNA TGTGCCAGCAGCCCCCGGAGGGCGGGTGGCTACACCTTC. Translation gives CASSPRRAGGYTF.